These 16 T cell receptor beta chains were sequenced from one sample in a study of shared clonotypes between healthy human individuals. The method was immunoSEQ multiplex PCR; TCRdb's version includes in-frame clones alone and lacks a portion of them. The sample comprises 850,000 to 1,200,000 clones, about 75% of which are singletons, and less than 1.5% rests with the top ten. Sequenced input: memory CD4+ T cells sorted from blood. Subset: CD45RA-negative fraction. These receptors came from a young man in good health.

The chain has TRBV5-6 and TRBJ2-2, with 8 nucleotides matching TRBD2. This CDR3 is 17 amino acids long. Trimming removed 0 bases from V and 6 bases from J; junction bases left unmatched: 10. CDR1 and CDR2 from the germline V gene are SGHDT and YYEEEE. The CDR3 DNA sequence: TGTGCCAGCAGCTTGGATATTTTGGGACTAGGAGCCGGGGAGCTGTTTTTT. Translation: CASSLDILGLGAGELFF.

This clone was picked up a small number of times. This chain connects TRBV5-1 to TRBJ1-1; D gene unclear. CDR1 SGHRS and CDR2 YFSETQ come from the germline V gene. V lost 1 base, J lost 4 bases, and 8 bases lay in between. The CDR3 has 13 residues. The chain's CDR3 is CASSLRWSTEAFF. The CDR3 DNA follows: TGCGCCAGCAGCTTGAGGTGGAGCACTGAAGCTTTCTTT.

V usage is TRBV7-8 and J usage is TRBJ2-5; D not certain. Germline V gives CDR1 SGHVS, CDR2 FQNEAQ. This CDR3 has 14 residues. Trimming removed 5 bases at V and 5 bases at J, with 15 bases between. The CDR3 is CASSNQYALETQYF. The CDR3 region has the DNA TGTGCCAGCAGCAACCAGTACGCATTGGAGACCCAGTACTTC.

The gene calls are TRBV28 and TRBJ1-2; a weak D match, TRBD1 (5 bases). CDR1 MDHEN and CDR2 SYDVKM come from the germline V gene. The CDR3 runs 13 residues. V gave up 3 bases and J gave up 4 bases, with 9 bases separating them. The CDR3 reads CASSFQGVYGYTF. As DNA, the CDR3 is TGTGCCAGCAGTTTTCAGGGAGTCTATGGCTACACCTTC.

This chain links TRBV6-1 with TRBJ1-1; D is perhaps TRBD1 (6 bases). The CDR3 runs to 14 residues. Germline CDR1 MNHNS, CDR2 SASEGT. V shed 5 bases and J shed 1 base, with 11 bases lying between them. CDR3 protein: CASSSPGQNTEAFF. The CDR3 nucleotides read TGTGCCAGCAGTAGTCCGGGACAGAACACTGAAGCTTTCTTT.

The genes are TRBV5-1 and TRBJ2-7, with D perhaps being TRBD1 or TRBD2 (5 bases each). CDR3 size: 13 residues. Germline V gene data show CDR1 as SGHRS and CDR2 as YFSETQ. V lost 2 bases, J lost 11 bases, and 17 bases lay in between. The CDR3 sequence is CASSLPIEGSEYF. The CDR3 DNA is TGCGCCAGCAGCTTACCGATCGAGGGGTCGGAGTACTTC.

The V gene is TRBV23-1, the J gene TRBJ2-7; 8 bases are shared with TRBD1. TRBV23-1 is marked as an open reading frame, function uncertain. The trim removed 3 bases at V and 6 bases at J, leaving 10 bases unmatched. The CDR3 covers 15 residues. The CDR3 bases are TGCGCCAGCAGTCAGGCAGGACAGGGCTGGTGCGAGCAGTACTTC. This translates into CASSQAGQGWCEQYF.

This clone showed up just a few times. V and J are TRBV5-1 and TRBJ2-2, with D perhaps assigned TRBD1 or TRBD2 (6 bases each). CDR3 length: 16 residues. Germline V lookup: CDR1 SGHRS, CDR2 YFSETQ. The V and J ends lost 4 bases and 0 bases respectively, with 13 bases between them. Written as DNA, the CDR3 is TGCGCCAGCAGCCGCCGGGGGCCCGCGAACACCGGGGAGCTGTTTTTT. Translated, it gives CASSRRGPANTGELFF. The full variable domain, completed using reference TRBV5-1 and TRBJ2-2, is KAGVTQTPRYLIKTRGQQVTLSCSPISGHRSVSWYQQTPGQGLQFLFEYFSETQRNKGNFPGRFSGRQFSNSRSEMNVSTLELGDSALYLCASSRRGPANTGELFFGEGSRLTVL.

Many counts were recorded for this clone. The chain carries TRBV28 and TRBJ1-1; D is unclear. V was clipped by 6 bases and J by 4 bases, with 15 bases between them. This CDR3 is built from 14 residues. CDR1 and CDR2 (germline): MDHEN, SYDVKM. The CDR3 loop reads CASRLTAPGTEAFF. The CDR3 DNA reads TGTGCCAGCAGGCTGACTGCGCCTGGCACTGAAGCTTTCTTT.

The chain recombines TRBV28 with TRBJ2-1; 7 bases align to TRBD2. Germline V CDR1 and CDR2: MDHEN, SYDVKM. Trimming at V came to 4 bases and at J to 4 bases, leaving 7 bases not matched to a gene. This CDR3 spans 15 amino acids. CDR3 region: CASSSPGLGYNEQFF. The CDR3 bases are TGTGCCAGCAGTTCCCCCGGACTAGGTTACAATGAGCAGTTCTTC.

In regard to this clone: The sample has other DNA sequences that encode this CDR3 too. This chain joins TRBV10-3 and TRBJ1-2; weak D call: TRBD1 (6 bases). The germline CDR1 and CDR2 sequences are ENHRY and SYGVKD. V dropped 10 bases and J dropped 5 bases, with 14 bases sitting between them. This CDR3 has 12 residues. The CDR3 DNA reads as TGTGCCACTATGACAGGACTTTATGGCTACACCTTC. Its protein product is CATMTGLYGYTF.

The chain is built from TRBV6-5 and TRBJ1-5, with D tentatively TRBD1 (5 bases). CDR3 length: 15 amino acids. The germline V gene encodes CDR1 MNHEY and CDR2 SVGAGI. Deletions cut 6 bases from V and 6 bases from J, with 18 bases between. The CDR3 DNA follows: TGTGCCAGCAGCCCCGGGGCCTACCGGGGTCAGCCCCAGCATTTT. Its translation: CASSPGAYRGQPQHF.

The J gene is TRBJ1-3, the V gene TRBV28; D gene uncertain. The CDR3 sequence is 15 residues long. The V gene lost 3 bases and the J gene lost 0 bases, with 9 bases spanning the gap. Germline assignment: CDR1 MDHEN and CDR2 SYDVKM. Here the CDR3 reads CASSFSLSSGNTIYF. The DNA of the CDR3 is TGTGCCAGCAGTTTTAGTCTATCCTCTGGAAACACCATATATTTT.

The CDR3 reads CASSLNKNTEAFF. The CDR3 DNA is TGTGCCAGCTCTCTTAACAAGAACACTGAAGCTTTCTTT. The genes are TRBV18 and TRBJ1-1, with D unclear. The CDR3 totals 13 residues. Trimming left V 6 bases short and J 1 base short, with 9 bases between. The germline V gene has CDR1 KGHSH and CDR2 LQKENI.

This rearrangement joins TRBV19 to TRBJ1-1; the D gene is possibly TRBD1 (5 bases). Trimming removed 0 bases at V and 3 bases at J, with 17 bases between. Germline CDR1 and CDR2: LNHDA and SQIVND (reference sequence). This CDR3 is 17 amino acids long. The CDR3 bases are TGTGCCAGTAGTATAGATTGGGGCCCCGGAGACGACACTGAAGCTTTCTTT. Translated: CASSIDWGPGDDTEAFF.

This clone was counted a single time. The chain couples TRBV18 to TRBJ2-7; TRBD1 might be the D (6 bases). The CDR3 spans 15 residues. Trimming pared 4 bases from V and 5 bases from J, leaving 18 bases between. Germline V gene data show CDR1 as KGHSH and CDR2 as LQKENI. CDR3 protein: CASSQTGYRDDEQYF. As DNA, the CDR3 is TGTGCCAGCTCACAAACAGGGTATAGGGATGACGAGCAGTACTTC.